The 6 T cell receptor beta chains listed next were all sequenced from one sample in a study of neurological immune-mediated disorders. Each CDR3 protein gets one entry after TCRdb re-called the 5' RACE reads with MiXCR. This sample has roughly 100,000 distinct CDR3 sequences; roughly 4% occur once, and the top ten carry 5.5% to 6.5%. Sequencing was carried out using PBMCs. The receptors here all came from a woman under 30 with multiple sclerosis.

In this sample, this clonotype turned up many times. This chain connects TRBV12-3 or TRBV12-4 to TRBJ2-7; 8 nucleotides match TRBD2. The CDR3 has 13 residues. With V trimmed by 6 bases and J by 3 bases, 4 bases remained unmatched. Here the CDR3 DNA reads TGTGCCAGCAGGGAGAGCGGGAGCTACGAGCAGTACTTC. Translating gives CASRESGSYEQYF.

This clonotype was counted at least ten times. This sequence joins TRBV20-1 and TRBJ2-6, with D uncertain. CDR3 length: 15 amino acids. CDR1 is DFQATT and CDR2 is SNEGSKA in the germline V gene (reference sequence). Trimming removed 3 bases at V and 0 bases at J, with 9 bases between. This chain's CDR3 is CSASRAPSGANVLTF. For the CDR3, the DNA is TGCAGTGCTAGTAGGGCCCCCTCTGGGGCCAACGTCCTGACTTTC.

The rearrangement uses TRBV6-6 and TRBJ2-7; the D is unclear. The germline V gene encodes CDR1 MNHNY and CDR2 SVGAGI (reference sequence). V was pared by 0 bases and J by 4 bases, with 22 bases between. The CDR3 runs 18 residues. Here the CDR3 DNA reads TGTGCCAGCAGTTACTCGATCAGAGTAAGGCCGGACCCTTACGAGCAGTACTTC. Amino acid sequence: CASSYSIRVRPDPYEQYF.

This clonotype was seen ten or more times. CDR3 nucleotides: TGCGCCAGCAGCTTGGTACCGGACAGGGGGTACGAGCAGTACTTC. It specifies CASSLVPDRGYEQYF. This chain uses TRBV5-1 with TRBJ2-7; 10 nucleotides align to TRBD1. The CDR3 contains 15 residues. Germline V lookup: CDR1 SGHRS, CDR2 YFSETQ. With V trimmed by 0 bases and J by 4 bases, 4 bases remained unmatched.

This clonotype appeared many times. J is TRBJ1-1 and V is TRBV5-5; TRBD1 aligns across 10 bases. This CDR3 is 18 amino acids long. J gave up 1 base and V 4 bases, and 13 bases lay outside the gene matches. CDR1 is SGHKS, CDR2 YYEKEE, per germline (reference sequence). DNA of the CDR3: TGTGCCAGCAGCGGTGGACAGGGGGTGACTTCGTGGAACACTGAAGCTTTCTTT. It encodes CASSGGQGVTSWNTEAFF.

Comments on this clonotype: This may be a read error: a much more frequent sequence differs by one nucleotide. This chain connects TRBV5-1 to TRBJ2-2; the D call may be TRBD1 or TRBD2 (5 bases each). Germline loops: CDR1 SGHRS, CDR2 YFSETQ. The CDR3 has 14 amino acids. The CDR3 protein is CASSLVRAAGALFF. The CDR3 DNA follows: TGCGCCAGCAGCTTGGTGAGGGCTGCCGGGGCGCTGTTTTTT.